This T cell receptor beta chain was obtained from a study of CD8 T cells in Susac syndrome. The count of this clonotype is one. TCR beta sequencing covered blood CD8+ and CD4+ T cells. Negative isolation was applied to CD8+ and CD4+ T cells, and FACS enrichment was applied to TEMRA cells. CDR1 is SGHTA, CDR2 FQGNSA, per germline. This CDR3 region has 13 residues. The V and J ends lost 5 bases and 7 bases respectively, with 12 bases between them. Random hexamers were used to reverse transcribe the RNA input (roughly 0.5 to 1 ug). Amplification of TCR beta CDR3 across 54 Vbeta and 13 Jbeta was performed with immunoSEQ multiplex PCR. In TCRdb, the immunoSEQ multiplex PCR reads were re-called with MiXCR into one record per CDR3 protein. The table includes over 200,000 distinct CDR3 sequences, 95% detected once.

The sequencing input was CD4+ T cells from PBMCs. The chain is built from TRBV7-2 and TRBJ1-5; D is uncertain. This TCR was sampled from a human donor with multiple sclerosis. The CDR3 region has the DNA TGTGCCAGCAGCCCCAGACACCGCCAGCCCCAGCATTTT. This sequence encodes CASSPRHRQPQHF.